The clone carrying this T cell receptor beta chain was counted at least ten times. This sample was taken from a study of spatial heterogeneity in lung cancer. Whole-study context: A consistent excess of beta-chain over alpha-chain sequences was detected.

CDR1 is SEHNR and CDR2 is FQNEAQ in the germline V gene (reference sequence). V was trimmed by 4 bases and J by 4 bases, leaving 10 bases between them. CDR3 size: 14 residues. The presence of a unique molecular identifier marked each TCR cDNA molecule. TCRdb reanalysed the 5' RACE reads using MiXCR and keeps one entry per CDR3 protein. The sample has some 21,000 distinct CDR3 sequences, under 5.5% seen once; the top ten hold nearly 7.5%. Time point described: sample taken at primary tumor resection. Around 68 TRACERx patients with early, untreated non-small cell lung cancer donated samples. No cells were sorted before sequencing. The whole RNA sequenced was extracted from tumor, nontumor lung or frozen PBMC.

The sequenced sample was PBMCs, obtained at surgery. The receptor was isolated from a male donor with early-stage non-small cell lung cancer. The chain carries TRBV7-9 and TRBJ1-4; D perhaps matches TRBD1 (6 bases). Here the CDR3 DNA reads TGTGCCAGCAGCTCACAGGGCCATAATGAAAAACTGTTTTTT. Translation gives CASSSQGHNEKLFF.